The TCR beta chain under discussion was sequenced for a study of molecular identifiers for immune sequencing clone quantification (dated by TCRdb to 2016 to 2019). Describing the broader study: In a replicate experiment, RNA from around 20,000 or 100,000 naive CD8 T cells was split into five aliquots, four of which were sequenced. This methods study benchmarked molecular-identifier clustering-based TCR repertoire sequencing (MIDCIRS) and TCR RNA copy counting, using CD8 T cells to do so.

Here is what the overall study found, with its caveats: In CMV-specific effector cells, clones with more than 20 RNA copies contained over 98% of molecules, whereas in naive cells such clones contained under 1% of molecules. Highly expanded clone sizes could be underestimated because identical TCR molecules may share a barcode. When barcode sub-clustering was not used, chimeric consensus sequences inflated TCR diversity, with chimeras reaching as high as 47%. The naive libraries included spiked-in Jurkat TCR RNA (roughly ten copies' worth), and this Jurkat TCR RNA is not part of the donor repertoire. Spiked-in Jurkat TCR RNA equal to a single cell's worth was reported to be detectable even within one million naive CD8 T cells. Modeling gave about 3.2 recovered TCR RNA copies per cell versus approximately 11 by digital PCR, implying around 33% capture efficiency.

Trimming accounts for 4 bases at V and 3 bases at J, while the number of junction bases matched to no gene is 4. The CDR3 covers 14 residues, taking in both the cysteine and the phenylalanine. The CDR3 DNA has 42 bases and is translated from base 1. The germline V gene supplies CDR1 LGHNA and CDR2 YSLEER. The library was made by PCR. Sequencing was performed on an Illumina HiSeq 4000. Bulk TCR libraries were generated as previously described, with the TCR primers listed in Table S5 used. Purification of total RNA was performed with the Qiagen AllPrep DNA/RNA kit. Before analysis, reads from multiple sequencing runs of one library were combined. On the authors' methods: Reads were retained only if the reads had an exact TCR constant sequence, and the retained reads were trimmed to 150 nt and grouped according to their 12-nt molecular barcodes. Reads in each barcode group were sub-clustered using a 15% Levenshtein threshold, and a quality-weighted consensus sequence was built for each RNA molecule. Non-functional sequences were excluded, and lower-count sequences lying one edit away from another sequence were also excluded. Based on fitting two negative binomial distributions, any barcode sub-cluster with under 20% of the maximum read count was discarded. The public reads were reanalyzed by TCRdb: fastp trimming at Q25, MiXCR alignment, in-frame beta chains only. Merged by CDR3 protein, the rows form single entries marked with the most common genes and DNA. These V and J calls rely on TCRdb rather than the paper's analysis. A total of about 510,000 distinct CDR3 sequences appear in this sample, roughly a fifth of them only once. Of the sample, more than 0.8% falls within the top ten clones.

Libraries of naive CD8 T cells were generated from roughly 18,000 to 920,000 sorted cells, with 10%, 30% or 50% of the purified RNA used. Naive CD8 T cells, defined as CD8+CD4-CCR7+CD45RA+, were FACS-sorted into RLT Plus buffer on a BD FACSAria II. To test detection sensitivity, Jurkat RNA equivalent to more than 8 TCR copies was spiked into samples of roughly 20,000-1,100,000 naive CD8 T cells. Enrichment of CD8 T cells was done with RosetteSep CD8+ T Cell Enrichment Cocktail plus Ficoll-Paque, and ACK red cell lysis came afterward. This clonotype was recorded many times. Its recognized antigen is unknown. There are no base qualities to consult, and no much larger clone falls within one base.

Sample: naive CD8+ T cells from blood, with Jurkat cell RNA spiked in. The sample's cell subset or site label, in plain terms: FACS-sorted CD8+CD4-CCR7+CD45RA+ naive T cells. The chain was built from TRBV4-3 and TRBJ2-7, with 9 bases aligning to TRBD2. This TCR was recovered from a human donor in good health. Some libraries in this study had Jurkat cell RNA spiked in. The DNA sequence follows: TGCGCCAGCAGCCTACAAGCGGGGGGCTACGAGCAGTACTTC. Translated, this is CASSLQAGGYEQYF.